The 4 T cell receptor beta chains below all came from one sample that was sequenced in a study of shared clonotypes between healthy human individuals. TCRdb keeps only in-frame clones here, not all; method: immunoSEQ multiplex PCR. The profile shows 600,000 to 750,000 clones, less than 95% of them singletons. The source material was memory CD8+ T cells from PBMCs. The subset here: CD45RO+ cells pooled with CCR7-negative TemRA cells. These receptors came from a man younger than 30 in good health. Some clones in this sample may be carry-over from other donors' samples.

The chain has TRBV15 and TRBJ2-7; 7 positions match TRBD1. The V gene end was trimmed by 0 bases and the J gene end by 3 bases; junction bases not matched to a gene: 2. CDR3 size: 14 residues. Germline CDR1 is LNHNV and CDR2 is YYDKDF (reference sequence). DNA for the CDR3: TGTGCCACCAGCAGAGAGACAGGGTACTACGAGCAGTACTTC. This translates into CATSRETGYYEQYF. The variable domain in full, with the rest retrieved from reference TRBV15 and TRBJ2-7, is DAMVIQNPRYQVTQFGKPVTLSCSQTLNHNVMYWYQQKSSQAPKLLFHYYDKDFNNEADTPDNFQSRRPNTSFCFLDIRSPGLGDTAMYLCATSRETGYYEQYFGPGTRLTVT.

CDR3 nucleotides: TGTGCCAGCAGCGCGTGGACAGGGGACGAGCAGTACTTC. Protein: CASSAWTGDEQYF. The V gene is TRBV9, the J gene TRBJ2-7; TRBD1 aligns across 9 bases. After removal of 3 bases from V and 5 bases from J, the junction contained 3 bases not matched to a gene. The CDR3 is made up of 13 amino acids. From germline, CDR1 is SGDLS and CDR2 YYNGEE.

The V call is TRBV9, the J call TRBJ1-1; D gene uncertain. Germline V CDR1 and CDR2: SGDLS, YYNGEE. The CDR3 contains 14 residues. V lost 4 bases to trimming and J lost 4 bases, with 14 bases between them. CDR3 sequence: CASSSQPGSTEAFF. The DNA of the CDR3 is TGTGCCAGCAGCTCCCAGCCCGGGAGCACTGAAGCTTTCTTT.

J is TRBJ2-5 and V is TRBV28; D is perhaps TRBD2 (6 bases). CDR1 is MDHEN and CDR2 is SYDVKM in the germline V gene. The CDR3 length is 14 residues. V was shortened by 4 bases and J by 1 base, with 10 bases between the two germline ends. The CDR3 DNA follows: TGTGCCAGCAGTTCCCGGGACTTCCAAGAGACCCAGTACTTC. This gives the protein CASSSRDFQETQYF.